This T cell receptor beta chain was captured in a study of blood T cell repertoires in COVID-19. Study summary: Samples of COVID-19 (acute and convalescent) were obtained from the United States, Italy and Spain. T cells, B-cell-depleted T cells, or PBMCs supplied cDNA or gDNA.

In this sample, this clone turned up once. Authors' analysis steps: Amplification of reference gene primers provided the estimated nucleated cell counts. Using immunoSEQ multiplex PCR, the repertoire was profiled, and TCRdb retains in-frame clones only, with some absent. The D gene and trimming were derived from the DNA, and the V and J assignments and clone size from that table. Found here are tens of thousands of clones, 86% of them singletons; the top ten hold 14% to 15%. What was sequenced was peripheral blood. The clonotype was recovered from a human donor in a cohort sampled during active COVID-19.

Written as DNA, the CDR3 is TGTGCCAGCAGGCCAACTAGCGGGGGGGCCGGTGAGCAGTTCTTC. Amino acids: CASRPTSGGAGEQFF. V usage is TRBV6-4 and J usage is TRBJ2-1; TRBD2 matches at 13 bases. The ends lost 6 bases at V and 9 bases at J; junction bases unmatched: 8. CDR3 size: 15 residues. Per germline, CDR1 MRHNA and CDR2 SNTAGT.